The 16 T cell receptor delta chains below were found in one sample sequenced in a study of γδ T cells in repeated Plasmodium falciparum infection. TCRdb applied CATT to the multiplex PCR reads for clone calling. The profile covers around 50,000 delta-chain clones, with 1.6% appearing a single time and about 8.3% taken by the ten largest. Bulk repertoires came from Vgamma9/Vdelta2+ or Vdelta2-negative gammadelta T cells flow-sorted from PBMC. Sequencing was carried out using gamma-delta T cells from blood. Source of these receptors: a pool of human donors (malaria-infected and uninfected, not separated).

As concerns this clone: This likely traces to a read error, being one base from a far larger clone. The sample has other DNA sequences that encode this CDR3 too. V gene TRDV1 combines with J gene TRDJ1; D might be TRDD3 (6 bases). TCRdb carries no J gene annotation; the J gene was assigned here by matching the DNA with germline. The CDR3 covers 17 residues. CDR1 and CDR2 from the germline V gene are TSWWSYY and QGS. Trimming cost V 6 bases and J 0 bases, with 20 bases left between them. Written as DNA, the CDR3 is TGTGCTCTTGGAATTATCTGGGGAATACGTTACACCGATAAACTCATCTTT. The encoded protein is CALGIIWGIRYTDKLIF.

Of note for this clone: This probably arose from a read error, given a far larger clone one base away. The sample holds other DNA sequences that translate to the same CDR3. This chain joins TRDV1 and TRDJ1, with a weak D call TRDD3 (5 bases). The germline CDR1 and CDR2 sequences are TSWWSYY and QGS. CDR3 length: 19 residues. The CDR3 nucleotides are TGTGCTCTGGGGGTCCCGAGTCTCCGATCAAATGAGTACACCGATAAACTCATCTTT. Its translation is CALGVPSLRSNEYTDKLIF.

This clone was observed a handful of times. The mismatch at residue 11 between this DNA's translation and the TCRdb protein of a much larger clone likely reflects a read error; the protein shown is translated from the DNA. Written as DNA, the CDR3 is TGTGCTCTTGGGGGGCCCCCCTGGGGGATACCTTGGGCTAAACTCATCTTT. This gives the protein CALGGPPWGIPWAKLIF. V and J are TRDV1 and TRDJ1; 11 bases are a match to TRDD3. TCRdb does not report a J gene; here it was assigned by matching the DNA to germline references. The CDR3 sequence is 17 residues long. Germline V CDR1 and CDR2: TSWWSYY, QGS. The V gene end was trimmed by 4 bases and the J gene end by 7 bases; junction bases not matched to a gene: 14.

This clone was observed a few times. The protein given by TCRdb reflects a much larger clone and differs at residue 7 from this DNA's translation, likely from a read error; the protein shown is the DNA's translation. This chain connects TRDV1 to TRDJ1; 7 bases align to TRDD3. The CDR3 has 18 residues. Germline V gives CDR1 TSWWSYY, CDR2 QGS. V dropped 2 bases and J dropped 0; count of bases not matched to a gene: 12. This chain's CDR3 is CALGETNGYVLDTDKLIF. The CDR3 coding sequence is TGTGCTCTTGGGGAAACAAATGGATACGTTCTTGACACCGATAAACTCATCTTT.

There are many counts of this clone. It differs at one base from a far larger clone, so likely a read error. Other DNA sequences of this sample code for an identical CDR3. This rearrangement joins TRDV2 to TRDJ1; D is undetermined. The germline CDR1 and CDR2 sequences are GEAIGNYY and EKD. The V and J ends lost 7 bases and 2 bases respectively, with 10 bases between them. This CDR3 spans 12 amino acids. CDR3 coding DNA: TGTGCCTGCGGGACCTGTACCGATAAACTCATCTTT. Its protein product is CACGTCTDKLIF.

Only a few counts were recorded for this clone. A far larger clone is off by one base, so a read error is likely. At the DNA level, this CDR3 is encoded by other sequences in the same sample as well. This chain uses TRDV1 with TRDJ1; 8 bases are a match to TRDD2. Here the J gene came from matching the DNA to germline, since TCRdb omits it. CDR3 size: 17 residues. CDR1 and CDR2 (germline): TSWWSYY, QGS. This CDR3 is CALGETSYLPQEGGLIF. CDR3 DNA: TGCGCTCTTGGGGAGACTTCCTACCTCCCGCAAGAAGGTGGACTCATCTTT.

This clone was observed a few times. The protein TCRdb lists belongs to a much larger clone and differs from this DNA's translation at residue 6, which points to a read error; the protein shown is made from the DNA. The rearrangement joins TRDV1 to TRDJ1, with 10 positions matching TRDD3. The CDR3 is made up of 21 amino acids. V dropped 1 base and J dropped 1; count of bases not matched to a gene: 18. Germline assignment: CDR1 TSWWSYY and CDR2 QGS. The CDR3: CALGEPRGRWLGDIGTDKLIF. In DNA form, the CDR3 reads TGTGCTCTTGGGGAACCTAGGGGCCGATGGCTGGGGGATATAGGCACCGATAAACTCATCTTT.

In this sample, this clone turned up a few times. TCRdb has a much larger clone's protein, which differs at residue 8 from the translation of this DNA, likely because of a read error; what is shown is the protein translated from the DNA. The V gene is TRDV3, the J gene TRDJ1, with unresolved D. TCRdb is silent on the J gene; assignment here came from matching the DNA to germline. V was clipped by 4 bases and J by 2 bases, with 20 bases between them. This CDR3 spans 15 amino acids. Germline V CDR1 and CDR2: TVYSNPD, GDNSRS (reference sequence). CDR3 amino acids: CASTLHFVVTDKLIF. In DNA, the CDR3 is TGTGCCTCAACGCTCCACTTCGTGGTGACCGATAAACTCATCTTT.

In this sample, this clone turned up a few times. For this DNA, TCRdb reports the protein of a much larger clone, which diverges at residue 16, most likely from a read error; the protein presented here is translated directly from the DNA. This sequence joins TRDV1 and TRDJ1; 10 nucleotides line up with TRDD3. The J gene is not listed in TCRdb, so it was assigned here from a DNA match to germline. Germline assignment: CDR1 TSWWSYY and CDR2 QGS. The CDR3 is made up of 21 amino acids. V trimming: 0 bases; J trimming: 3 bases; junction bases outside the gene matches: 19. This chain's CDR3 is CALGELSPCYWGIPRPDKLIF. The CDR3 DNA is TGTGCTCTTGGGGAACTTTCCCCCTGCTATTGGGGGATACCTCGGCCCGATAAACTCATCTTT.

This clone came up many times. This is likely an artifact of a read error, given a far larger clone one base away. Within the sample, other DNA sequences also encode this same CDR3. The chain has TRDV1 and TRDJ1; D is perhaps TRDD2 (5 bases). The CDR3 length is 18 residues. Looked up from germline, CDR1 is TSWWSYY and CDR2 is QGS. The CDR3 DNA is TGTGCTCTTGGGGAGCTTAGGTCCCCTACTCCGGGTACCGATAAACTTATCTTT. This encodes CALGELRSPTPGTDKLIF.

This clone was found many times. The rearrangement uses TRDV2 and TRDJ1; D is unclear. The J gene, left out of TCRdb, was set here by checking the DNA against germline. This CDR3 has 14 amino acids. Trimming pared 0 bases from V and 4 bases from J, leaving 11 bases between. Germline CDR1 GEAIGNYY, CDR2 EKD. CDR3 in DNA: TGTGCCTGTGACACCGTGAGTATCAGCGATAAACTCATCTTT. Translation gives CACDTVSISDKLIF.

Details on this clone: A far larger clone is a single base away, which makes a read error likely. Other DNA sequences within the sample encode an identical CDR3. The V gene is TRDV1, the J gene TRDJ1; 8 positions match TRDD3. Trimming took 2 bases from V and 5 from J; bases not matched to a gene: 13. Germline loops: CDR1 TSWWSYY, CDR2 QGS. The CDR3 loop spans 17 amino acids. The CDR3 here is CALGERGGYRKADKLIF. DNA for the CDR3: TGTGCTCTTGGGGAAAGAGGGGGATATAGGAAGGCTGATAAACTCATCTTT.

The sample holds a few counts of this clone. TCRdb's entry gives the protein of a much larger clone, which mismatches this DNA's translation at residue 3, likely from a read error; the protein reported here is translated from the DNA. J is TRDJ1 and V is TRDV3; 9 nucleotides line up with TRDD2. V was clipped by 5 bases and J by 5 bases; unmatched bases: 18. The CDR3 consists of 16 residues. CDR1 TVYSNPD and CDR2 GDNSRS come from the germline V gene (reference sequence). The CDR3 nucleotides read TGTGCCGTCCTTCCTACTAAGGGACCCCATACGGATAAACTCATCTTT. It translates to CAVLPTKGPHTDKLIF.

This clone was observed a few times. The amino acid sequence in TCRdb belongs to a much larger clone and departs from this DNA's translation at residue 10, likely a sequencing read error; the sequence shown is translated from the DNA. The genes are TRDV2 and TRDJ1, with 10 bases lining up with TRDD3. The J gene was not available in TCRdb and was assigned here by matching the DNA to germline segments. CDR1 is GEAIGNYY and CDR2 is EKD in the germline V gene. The CDR3 is 17 amino acids. V gave up 0 bases and J gave up 1 base; unmatched junction bases: 7. CDR3 in amino acids: CACDTLGDRTLTDKLIF. The CDR3 coding sequence is TGTGCCTGTGACACCCTGGGGGATAGGACCCTCACCGATAAACTCATCTTT.

Worth noting for this clone: TCRdb has a much larger clone's protein, which differs at residue 8 from the translation of this DNA, likely because of a read error; what is shown is the protein translated from the DNA. This rearrangement joins TRDV1 to TRDJ1; the match to TRDD3 covers 7 bases. The CDR3 has 17 residues. V shed 1 base, J shed 7 bases, and the junction held 15 bases outside the gene matches. CDR1 is TSWWSYY and CDR2 is QGS in the germline V gene. The CDR3 bases are TGTGCTCTTGGGGAACAGGGCTGCCGTCATGGGGGACGTAAACTCATCTTT. It translates to CALGEQGCRHGGRKLIF.

This clone was picked up many times. The chain joins TRDV3 to TRDJ1; TRDD3 might be the D (6 bases). The CDR3 has 13 amino acids. Germline CDR1 reads TVYSNPD; CDR2 reads GDNSRS (reference sequence). Trimming shortened V by 5 bases and J by 4 bases, and 17 bases separated the two germline ends. The CDR3 nucleotides are TGTGCCCGAATGATACGGGCGAACGATAAACTCATCTTT. It codes for CARMIRANDKLIF. The full variable domain, with the rest looked up from reference TRDV3 and TRDJ1, is CDKVTQSSPDQTVASGSEVVLLCTYDTVYSNPDLFWYRIRPDYSFQFVFYGDNSRSEGADFTQGRFSVKHILTQKAFHLVISPVRTEDSATYYCARMIRANDKLIFGKGTRVTVEP.